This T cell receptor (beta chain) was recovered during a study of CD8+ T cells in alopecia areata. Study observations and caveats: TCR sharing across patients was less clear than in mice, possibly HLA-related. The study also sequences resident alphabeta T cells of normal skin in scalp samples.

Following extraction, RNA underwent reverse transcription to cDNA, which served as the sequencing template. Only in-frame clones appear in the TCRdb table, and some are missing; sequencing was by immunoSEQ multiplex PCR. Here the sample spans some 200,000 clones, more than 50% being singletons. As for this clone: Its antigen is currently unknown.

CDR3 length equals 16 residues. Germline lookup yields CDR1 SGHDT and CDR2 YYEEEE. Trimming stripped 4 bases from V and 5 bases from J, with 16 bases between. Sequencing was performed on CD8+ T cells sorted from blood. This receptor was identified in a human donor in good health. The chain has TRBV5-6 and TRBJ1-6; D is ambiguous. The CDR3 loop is CASSAPRVANNSPLHF. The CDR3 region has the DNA TGTGCCAGCAGCGCGCCTCGGGTGGCGAATAATTCACCCCTCCACTTT. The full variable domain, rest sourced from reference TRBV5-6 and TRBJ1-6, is DAGVTQSPTHLIKTRGQQVTLRCSPKSGHDTVSWYQQALGQGPQFIFQYYEEEERQRGNFPDRFSGHQFPNYSSELNVNALLLGDSALYLCASSAPRVANNSPLHFGNGTRLTVT.